Below are 28 T cell receptor beta chains sequenced from a single sample in a study of identifying expanded T cells in peripheral blood. The table came from immunoSEQ multiplex PCR; TCRdb's copy has only in-frame clones and leaves some out. The sample yields about 97,000 clones, about 91% seen once. The sample taken for sequencing was blood. All receptors derive from a person aged 18 to 75 in good health.

The gene calls are TRBV5-6 and TRBJ2-7; no reliable D call. V was trimmed by 6 bases and J by 0 bases, leaving 10 bases between them. Germline CDR1 reads SGHDT; CDR2 reads YYEEEE. This CDR3 spans 13 amino acids. In nucleotides, the CDR3 is TGTGCCAGCACCTCGGACGTCTCCTACGAGCAGTACTTC. This gives the protein CASTSDVSYEQYF.

V usage is TRBV5-1 and J usage is TRBJ2-5; weak D call: TRBD2 (7 bases). V lost 4 bases to trimming and J lost 4 bases, with 20 bases between them. Germline lookup yields CDR1 SGHRS and CDR2 YFSETQ. The CDR3 loop spans 16 amino acids. Here the CDR3 DNA reads TGCGCCAGCAGCGCCGCGGGGGCCACTCTAGGAGAGACCCAGTACTTC. Its protein is CASSAAGATLGETQYF.

The J gene is TRBJ2-6, the V gene TRBV15; 9 bases match TRBD1. The trim removed 0 bases at V and 0 bases at J, leaving 3 bases unmatched. The CDR3 totals 18 residues. The germline CDR1 and CDR2 sequences are LNHNV and YYDKDF (reference sequence). This CDR3 is CATSREDRGVSGANVLTF. As DNA, the CDR3 is TGTGCCACCAGCAGAGAGGACAGGGGAGTCTCTGGGGCCAACGTCCTGACTTTC. Supplemented by reference TRBV15 and TRBJ2-6, the full variable domain reads DAMVIQNPRYQVTQFGKPVTLSCSQTLNHNVMYWYQQKSSQAPKLLFHYYDKDFNNEADTPDNFQSRRPNTSFCFLDIRSPGLGDTAMYLCATSREDRGVSGANVLTFGAGSRLTVL.

This chain uses TRBV7-9 with TRBJ2-7, with D possibly being TRBD1 (5 bases). V was pared by 4 bases and J by 8 bases, with 12 bases between. Germline V lookup: CDR1 SEHNR, CDR2 FQNEAQ (reference sequence). The CDR3 runs to 12 residues. In nucleotides, the CDR3 is TGTGCCAGCAGCTACGGCGCGGACAAGCAGTACTTC. Its translation: CASSYGADKQYF.

This clone has only a few counts. This chain joins TRBV5-1 and TRBJ2-1; D call uncertain. Trimming cost V 0 bases and J 6 bases, with 7 bases left between them. The CDR3 is 13 residues long. Per germline, CDR1 SGHRS and CDR2 YFSETQ. DNA for the CDR3: TGCGCCAGCAGCTTGGGGCAAGCCAATGAGCAGTTCTTC. Protein product: CASSLGQANEQFF.

The chain is built from TRBV6-4 and TRBJ2-3; 10 bases agree with TRBD1. Germline trimming cut 4 bases from V and 3 bases from J; bases unmatched to any gene: 1. The CDR3 consists of 14 residues. Germline loops: CDR1 MRHNA, CDR2 SNTAGT. CDR3 DNA sequence: TGTGCCAGCAGTGTGGGACAGGGGACAGATACGCAGTATTTT. It codes for CASSVGQGTDTQYF.

The genes are TRBV4-1 and TRBJ1-4; unclear D gene. V was cut by 6 bases and J by 1 base, with 9 bases left in between. Germline V gives CDR1 MGHRA, CDR2 YSYEKL. The CDR3 consists of 14 residues. This CDR3 reads CASSSGQTNEKLFF. Here the CDR3 DNA reads TGCGCCAGCAGTTCGGGCCAAACTAATGAAAAACTGTTTTTT.

The chain carries TRBV7-7 and TRBJ2-1, with 14 bases matching TRBD2. With V trimmed by 3 bases and J by 9 bases, 4 bases remained unmatched. This CDR3 region has 15 residues. Per the germline V gene, CDR1 is SSHAT and CDR2 is FNYEAQ (reference sequence). The CDR3 DNA reads TGTGCCAGCAGCTTGGGACTAGCGGGAGTTAGTGAGCAGTTCTTC. Translated: CASSLGLAGVSEQFF.

The chain recombines TRBV6-4 with TRBJ2-3; D not certain. The V end was cut by 3 bases, the J end by 1 base, with 5 bases between. The V gene's germline CDR1 is MRHNA and CDR2 SNTAGT. This CDR3 is 13 amino acids long. The CDR3 DNA sequence: TGTGCCAGCAGTGATCAGGGCACAGATACGCAGTATTTT. Protein: CASSDQGTDTQYF.

This clone was picked up a small number of times. The genes are TRBV7-9 and TRBJ1-1; 9 bases match TRBD1. The CDR3 is 15 residues long. Per the germline V gene, CDR1 is SEHNR and CDR2 is FQNEAQ (reference sequence). Germline trimming cut 5 bases from V and 4 bases from J; bases unmatched to any gene: 8. The CDR3, as DNA: TGTGCCAGCAGCCGTCGACAGGGGGTGGGCACTGAAGCTTTCTTT. Translation: CASSRRQGVGTEAFF. Using reference TRBV7-9 and TRBJ1-1 for the parts outside the CDR3, the full variable domain is DTGVSQNPRHKITKRGQNVTFRCDPISEHNRLYWYRQTLGQGPEFLTYFQNEAQLEKSRLLSDRFSAERPKGSFSTLEIQRTEQGDSAMYLCASSRRQGVGTEAFFGQGTRLTVV.

The CDR3 here is CASSQDSSRETQYF. The CDR3 region has the DNA TGTGCCAGCAGCCAAGATTCAAGCCGGGAGACCCAGTACTTC. The V call is TRBV4-2, the J call TRBJ2-5; D call uncertain. There are 14 residues in the CDR3. From germline, CDR1 is LGHNA and CDR2 YNFKEQ. The V gene lost 0 bases and the J gene lost 5 bases, with 10 bases spanning the gap.

The chain recombines TRBV2 with TRBJ1-4; tentative D call: TRBD1 (5 bases). The length of the CDR3 is 13 residues. The germline V gene has CDR1 SNHLY and CDR2 FYNNEI. Trimming shortened V by 8 bases and J by 8 bases, and 15 bases separated the two germline ends. The CDR3 DNA is TGTGCCAGCCAGGGAGGGGAACAAGAAAAACTGTTTTTT. Translation: CASQGGEQEKLFF.

This clone has only a few counts. The chain carries TRBV7-3 and TRBJ1-3; TRBD1 is a possible D gene (6 bases). V was trimmed by 5 bases and J by 4 bases, leaving 9 bases between them. The germline V gene has CDR1 SGHTA and CDR2 FQGTGA. The CDR3 has 13 amino acids. Here the CDR3 reads CASSLDRGNTIYF. CDR3 nucleotides: TGTGCCAGCAGCCTGGACAGAGGAAACACCATATATTTT.

The chain links TRBV6-1 to TRBJ1-2; 10 bases align to TRBD1. CDR3 length: 14 amino acids. Trimming cost V 6 bases and J 3 bases; bases outside gene matches: 4. Germline V lookup: CDR1 MNHNS, CDR2 SASEGT. DNA of the CDR3: TGTGCCAGCAGAGGGACAGGGGCCTACTATGGCTACACCTTC. It is translated as CASRGTGAYYGYTF.

The chain uses TRBV15 and TRBJ1-4, with D tentatively TRBD1 (5 bases). The CDR3 covers 16 residues. CDR1 and CDR2 (germline): LNHNV, YYDKDF (reference sequence). The V and J ends lost 0 bases and 5 bases respectively, with 13 bases between them. CDR3 DNA sequence: TGTGCCACCAGCAGAGATCTCGCAGGGATGAATGAAAAACTGTTTTTT. This gives the protein CATSRDLAGMNEKLFF.

The chain has TRBV30 and TRBJ2-5, with no clear D. Trimming pared 0 bases from V and 10 bases from J, leaving 9 bases between. The CDR3 runs 11 residues. The germline CDR1 and CDR2 sequences are GTSNPN and SVGIG (reference sequence). The CDR3 loop reads CAWSVQRNQYF. The CDR3 coding sequence is TGTGCCTGGAGTGTACAACGGAACCAGTACTTC.

The genes are TRBV4-3 and TRBJ1-1; D might be TRBD1 (6 bases). Between the trimmed V and J ends, which lost 1 base and 7 bases, there was a span of 13 bases. The CDR3 has 14 amino acids. Germline loops: CDR1 LGHNA, CDR2 YSLEER. The CDR3 DNA follows: TGCGCCAGCAGCCAAGGACTCGGGGGCTTTGAAGCTTTCTTT. This sequence encodes CASSQGLGGFEAFF.

The rearrangement uses TRBV25-1 and TRBJ2-2; tentatively, D is TRBD2 (6 bases). The V gene lost 1 base and the J gene lost 3 bases, with 9 bases spanning the gap. CDR3 length: 15 residues. Per the germline V gene, CDR1 is MGHDK and CDR2 is SYGVNS. The CDR3 protein is CASSESGVHTGELFF. As DNA, the CDR3 is TGTGCCAGCAGTGAATCGGGGGTCCACACCGGGGAGCTGTTTTTT.

V usage is TRBV7-9 and J usage is TRBJ2-5, with TRBD1 as a possible D gene (5 bases). Trimming removed 1 base at V and 2 bases at J, with 8 bases between. Looked up from germline, CDR1 is SEHNR and CDR2 is FQNEAQ (reference sequence). This CDR3 is 14 amino acids long. CDR3 DNA sequence: TGTGCCAGCAGCTTAGAGACAGCACAAGAGACCCAGTACTTC. Its translation: CASSLETAQETQYF.

This chain uses TRBV5-1 with TRBJ1-5, with 9 bases aligning to TRBD1. The CDR3 is made up of 15 amino acids. Germline CDR1 SGHRS, CDR2 YFSETQ. V shed 4 bases and J 6 bases; nucleotides not matched to a gene: 8. CDR3 bases: TGCGCCAGCAGCGAGTGGGACAGGGAGGCTCAGCCCCAGCATTTT. Its protein is CASSEWDREAQPQHF.

The V call is TRBV5-6, the J call TRBJ1-6, with D maybe TRBD1 (6 bases). From germline, CDR1 is SGHDT and CDR2 YYEEEE. The CDR3 length is 16 residues. V was cut by 4 bases and J by 10 bases, with 21 bases left in between. CDR3 coding DNA: TGTGCCAGCAGCCAATCGACAGGTGGCTTAGGATCACCCCTCCACTTT. This encodes CASSQSTGGLGSPLHF.

This chain connects TRBV2 to TRBJ2-1; 7 bases map to TRBD2. CDR1 is SNHLY and CDR2 is FYNNEI in the germline V gene. The CDR3 runs to 13 residues. With V trimmed by 6 bases and J by 3 bases, 2 bases remained unmatched. The CDR3 sequence is CASSRDYYNEQFF. CDR3 in DNA: TGTGCCAGCAGCCGGGACTACTACAATGAGCAGTTCTTC.

This chain connects TRBV9 to TRBJ2-5; no reliable D call. The V end was cut by 0 bases, the J end by 1 base, with 7 bases between. The CDR3 loop spans 14 amino acids. Germline V gene lookup returns CDR1 SGDLS and CDR2 YYNGEE. Here the CDR3 DNA reads TGTGCCAGCAGCGTAGCTCTAACCCAAGAGACCCAGTACTTC. Protein sequence: CASSVALTQETQYF. Variable domain in full (rest from reference TRBV9 and TRBJ2-5): DSGVTQTPKHLITATGQRVTLRCSPRSGDLSVYWYQQSLDQGLQFLIQYYNGEERAKGNILERFSAQQFPDLHSELNLSSLELGDSALYFCASSVALTQETQYFGPGTRLLVL.

This clone is a singleton in its sample. The chain links TRBV4-1 to TRBJ2-5; no clear D gene. Trimming cost V 4 bases and J 5 bases, with 17 bases left between them. Germline V gives CDR1 MGHRA, CDR2 YSYEKL. The CDR3 sequence is 15 residues long. CDR3: CASSPPGTVRETQYF. In nucleotides, the CDR3 is TGCGCCAGCAGCCCGCCGGGCACTGTGAGGGAGACCCAGTACTTC.

The chain employs TRBV19 and TRBJ2-7, with D possibly TRBD2 on 7 matching bases. V shed 3 bases and J shed 6 bases, with 21 bases lying between them. Per the germline V gene, CDR1 is LNHDA and CDR2 is SQIVND (reference sequence). This CDR3 contains 16 residues. DNA of the CDR3: TGTGCCAGTAGTATTGTCTTCGGGGGGCGTTTAAGCGAGCAGTACTTC. Protein sequence: CASSIVFGGRLSEQYF.

The rearrangement joins TRBV20-1 to TRBJ2-3; a weak D match, TRBD2 (5 bases). Trimming shortened V by 0 bases and J by 12 bases, and 7 bases separated the two germline ends. The CDR3 has 10 amino acids. Germline values: CDR1 DFQATT, CDR2 SNEGSKA (reference sequence). The CDR3, as DNA: TGCAGTGCTAGAGAACTAGAACAGTATTTT. Translating it yields CSARELEQYF.

CDR3 sequence: CASSTRGAGNTIYF. CDR3 nucleotide sequence: TGTGCCAGCAGTACCCGGGGAGCTGGAAACACCATATATTTT. This sequence joins TRBV27 and TRBJ1-3; no clear D gene. Germline CDR1 reads MNHEY; CDR2 reads SMNVEV (reference sequence). CDR3 length: 14 amino acids. The V and J ends lost 5 bases and 2 bases respectively, with 10 bases between them.

This clone has just one count. This chain connects TRBV29-1 to TRBJ1-1, with D maybe TRBD1 (5 bases). The CDR3 covers 13 residues. CDR1 is SQVTM and CDR2 is ANQGSEA in the germline V gene. V was clipped by 7 bases and J by 5 bases, with 17 bases between them. CDR3 loop: CSGDGPRRTEAFF. For the CDR3, the DNA is TGCAGCGGGGACGGGCCCCGGAGAACTGAAGCTTTCTTT.